The sequence of this TCR beta chain was determined in a study of blood T cell repertoires in COVID-19. Germline V gene data show CDR1 as LNHDA and CDR2 as SQIVND (reference sequence). This CDR3 region has 15 residues. The ends were cut back, 7 bases at V and 2 bases at J, with 14 bases in the middle. This clone has more than one count but fewer than ten. As processed by the authors: From reference gene primer amplification, estimates of nucleated cell counts were derived. Measured with immunoSEQ multiplex PCR; TCRdb has only the in-frame clones, and not every one. Clonal size and the V and J genes are those of that table, whereas D and trimming came from the DNA. The sample contains roughly 230,000 clones, less than 85% of which appear only once.

The rearrangement uses TRBV19 and TRBJ2-2; possibly TRBD2 for D (6 bases). Sequenced: peripheral blood. This TCR was recovered from a woman older than 75 with acute or convalescent COVID-19. The DNA of the CDR3 is TGTGCCAGTACCCAGCCCGGGGGAAACACCGGGGAGCTGTTTTTT. Its translation: CASTQPGGNTGELFF.